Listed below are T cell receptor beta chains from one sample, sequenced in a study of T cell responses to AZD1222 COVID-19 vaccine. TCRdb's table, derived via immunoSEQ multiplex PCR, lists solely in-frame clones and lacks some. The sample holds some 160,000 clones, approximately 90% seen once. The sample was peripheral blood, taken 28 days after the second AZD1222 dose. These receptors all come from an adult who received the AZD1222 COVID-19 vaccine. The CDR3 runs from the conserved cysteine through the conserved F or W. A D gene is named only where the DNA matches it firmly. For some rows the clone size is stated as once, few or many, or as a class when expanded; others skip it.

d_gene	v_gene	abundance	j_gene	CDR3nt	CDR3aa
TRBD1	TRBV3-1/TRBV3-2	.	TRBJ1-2	TGTGCCAGCAGCCAAGCACGCAGGGGACAGGGGGCTGACTATGGCTACACCTTC	CASSQARRGQGADYGYTF
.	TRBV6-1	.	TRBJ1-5	TGTGCCAGCAGTGAAGCTCGGGTAGGGCAGCCCCAGCATTTT	CASSEARVGQPQHF
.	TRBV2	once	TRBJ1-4	TGTGCCAGCAGTGTCTACCACGGGCAGGATGAAAAACTGTTTTTT	CASSVYHGQDEKLFF
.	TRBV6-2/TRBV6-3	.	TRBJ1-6	TGTGCCAGCAGCGCCGGGTCCCGCGGACGTTCACCCCTCCACTTT	CASSAGSRGRSPLHF
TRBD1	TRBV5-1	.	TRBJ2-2	TGCGCCAGCAGCCCGACAGGGACCAACACCGGGGAGCTGTTTTTT	CASSPTGTNTGELFF
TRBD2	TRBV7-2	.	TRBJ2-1	TGTGCCAGCAGCCCACAAGCGGGGGCTTATTACAATGAGCAGTTCTTC	CASSPQAGAYYNEQFF
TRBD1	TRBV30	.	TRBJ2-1	TGTGCCTGGAGTTCTTGGGACAGGGACTACAATGAGCAGTTCTTC	CAWSSWDRDYNEQFF
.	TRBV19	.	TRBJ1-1	TGTGCCAGTAGTATTGGGGGCACGGGAGCTTTCTTT	CASSIGGTGAFF
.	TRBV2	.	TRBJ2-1	TGTGCCAGCAGTGAAATGGGACCCCCCGATGAGCAGTTCTTC	CASSEMGPPDEQFF
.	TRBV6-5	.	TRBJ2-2	TGTGCCAGCAGTTACGCTGGGACGTACACCGGGGAGCTGTTTTTT	CASSYAGTYTGELFF
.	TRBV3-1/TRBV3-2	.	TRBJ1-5	TGTGCCAGCAGCCAAGGGAGGGGCCTGAATCAGCCCCAGCATTTT	CASSQGRGLNQPQHF
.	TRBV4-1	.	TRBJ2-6	TGCGCCAGCAGCCAAGAAACTGGGGCCAACGTCCTGACTTTC	CASSQETGANVLTF
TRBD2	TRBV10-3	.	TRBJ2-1	TGTGCCATCAGTGAGCTAGCGGGGGTATCCTACAATGAGCAGTTCTTC	CAISELAGVSYNEQFF
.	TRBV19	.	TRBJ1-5	TGTGCCAGTAGTAGAGGGACAATTAGCAATCAGCCCCAGCATTTT	CASSRGTISNQPQHF
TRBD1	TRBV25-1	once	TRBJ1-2	TGTGCCAGCAGAGGACAGGCCAGGCCTTTTGGCTACACCTTC	CASRGQARPFGYTF
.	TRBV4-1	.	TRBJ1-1	TGCGCCAGCAGCCAATTCCTGGACCCGAACACTGAAGCTTTCTTT	CASSQFLDPNTEAFF
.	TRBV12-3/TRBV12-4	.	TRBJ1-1	TGTGCCAGCACCCTTTTAAACACTGAAGCTTTCTTT	CASTLLNTEAFF
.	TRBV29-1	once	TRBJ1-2	TGCAGCGTTTATCTAGCCGGGACTAACTATGGCTACACCTTC	CSVYLAGTNYGYTF
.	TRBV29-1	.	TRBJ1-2	TGCAGCGTTGATCTGGGGTATGGCTACACCTTC	CSVDLGYGYTF
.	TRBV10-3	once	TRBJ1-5	TGTGCCATCAGTCGGGGTACGGGAGGCAATCAGCCCCAGCATTTT	CAISRGTGGNQPQHF
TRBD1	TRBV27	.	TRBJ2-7	TGTGCCAGCAGTGACGGGACAGGCTGGGAGCAGTACTTC	CASSDGTGWEQYF
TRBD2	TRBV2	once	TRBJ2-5	TGTGCCAGCACCGGACTAGCGGGGGGCCCGCCTCAAGAGACCCAGTACTTC	CASTGLAGGPPQETQYF
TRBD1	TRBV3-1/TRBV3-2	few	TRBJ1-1	TGTGCCAGCAGCCCCTCGGGACAGAGGGCTGAAGCTTTCTTT	CASSPSGQRAEAFF
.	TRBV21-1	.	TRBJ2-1	TGTGCCAGCAGCAGCCGGGACAGGAGCTCCTACAATGAGCAGTTCTTC	CASSSRDRSSYNEQFF
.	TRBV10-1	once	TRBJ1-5	TGCGCCCTTGAAGGCAGCCACCGCGGCGATCAGCCCCAGCATTTT	CALEGSHRGDQPQHF
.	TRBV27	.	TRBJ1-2	TGTGCCAGCACCTTAGTTTTCCAACAGGGTATCGACTATGGCTACACCTTC	CASTLVFQQGIDYGYTF
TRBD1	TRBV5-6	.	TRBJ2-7	TGTGCCAGCAGCCTGGACAGGGACGAAGGGGATTACGAGCAGTACTTC	CASSLDRDEGDYEQYF
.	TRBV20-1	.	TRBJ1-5	TGCAGTGCTAGTGGGGGACACATCGGGACGTATGGCAATCAGCCCCAGCATTTT	CSASGGHIGTYGNQPQHF
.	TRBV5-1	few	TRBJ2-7	TGCGCCAGCAGCTTGGGGGCCGGGTGGGAGCAGTACTTC	CASSLGAGWEQYF
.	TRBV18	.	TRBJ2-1	TGTGCCAGCTCACGCTTCCCGTATGGGGGGGCATACAATGAGCAGTTCTTC	CASSRFPYGGAYNEQFF
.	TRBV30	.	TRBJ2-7	TGTGCCTGGAGTGCGACAAATAGGGGTCGGCAGTACTTC	CAWSATNRGRQYF
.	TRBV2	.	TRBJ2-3	TGTGCCAGCAGTGATTCCGGGACGACTAGCACAGATACGCAGTATTTT	CASSDSGTTSTDTQYF
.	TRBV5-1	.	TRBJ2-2	TGCGCCAGCAGCTTAACTGCACATATCGGACCGGAGCTGTTTTTT	CASSLTAHIGPELFF
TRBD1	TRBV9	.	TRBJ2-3	TGTGCCAGCAGCGTAACGCACAGGGGTGATACAGATACGCAGTATTTT	CASSVTHRGDTDTQYF
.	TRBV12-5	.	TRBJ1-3	TGTGCTAGTGGTCAGGGGATCTCTGGAAACACCATATATTTT	CASGQGISGNTIYF
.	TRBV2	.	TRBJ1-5	TGTGCCAGCAGTGAAACGCGGCAGGTTAATCAGCCCCAGCATTTT	CASSETRQVNQPQHF
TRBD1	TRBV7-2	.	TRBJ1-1	TGTGCCAGCAGCTTAAATTTGTGGGACAGGGTGGGAAACACTGAAGCTTTCTTT	CASSLNLWDRVGNTEAFF
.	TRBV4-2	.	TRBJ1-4	TGTGCCAGCAGCCAGAACACAGGGTTGACTAATGAAAAACTGTTTTTT	CASSQNTGLTNEKLFF
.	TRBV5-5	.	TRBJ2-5	TGTGCCAGCAGCTTTCCAGGGGTCCAAGAGACCCAGTACTTC	CASSFPGVQETQYF
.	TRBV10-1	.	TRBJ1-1	TGCGCCAGCAGTGCGGGATTGGCAAAAGCTTTCTTT	CASSAGLAKAFF
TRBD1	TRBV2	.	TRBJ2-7	TGTGCCAGCACCAGACAGGGGGTAGTGGGCGAGCAGTACTTC	CASTRQGVVGEQYF